This paragraph covers one TCR beta chain sequence. This clonotype was counted once. Its antigen is currently not known. No base-level quality is on record; no much larger clone is a single base apart. These data are taken from a study of T-cell reconstitution after alpha-beta-depleted transplantation in children (dated by TCRdb to the mid-2010s). Background on the whole study: T-cell immune reconstitution after TCRalphabeta/CD19-depleted allogeneic hematopoietic cell transplantation in children was quantitatively tracked in the study by means of TCR repertoire profiling.

Library preparation was by PCR. Sequencing instrument: Illumina HiSeq 2500. Molecular barcoding was employed in the preparation of TCR libraries, with unique molecular identifiers being used to normalize TCRbeta repertoire quantification. The public reads were run again by TCRdb, first through fastp at Q25 and then through MiXCR, and only productive beta chains were kept. One record per CDR3 amino acid sequence lists the most common genes and DNA. In this sample the table shows 500,000 to 600,000 distinct CDR3 sequences, 30% to 35% of which occur a single time. Of the sample, 2% to 3% falls within the top ten clones. The cysteine opens and the phenylalanine closes a CDR3 of 18 amino acids. Only the CDR3 DNA stays, 54 bases, in frame from base 1. The V end gives up 0 bases and the J end 4 bases, leaving 8 bases in the junction not matched to a gene. CDR1 and CDR2, looked up from the germline V gene (reference sequence), are SGHNT and YYREEE.

In this chain, TRBV5-4 is recombined with TRBJ2-1, and 12 bases in between align with TRBD2. The TCR sequence derives from a human donor who donated a stem cell graft to a child with aplastic anemia. The source material was PBMCs from the stem cell graft donor, sampled from the stem cell graft. The nucleotide sequence is given as TGTGCCAGCAGCTTGGTCCTAGCGGGAGGGCCCTTATACAATGAGCAGTTCTTC. Its translation is CASSLVLAGGPLYNEQFF.